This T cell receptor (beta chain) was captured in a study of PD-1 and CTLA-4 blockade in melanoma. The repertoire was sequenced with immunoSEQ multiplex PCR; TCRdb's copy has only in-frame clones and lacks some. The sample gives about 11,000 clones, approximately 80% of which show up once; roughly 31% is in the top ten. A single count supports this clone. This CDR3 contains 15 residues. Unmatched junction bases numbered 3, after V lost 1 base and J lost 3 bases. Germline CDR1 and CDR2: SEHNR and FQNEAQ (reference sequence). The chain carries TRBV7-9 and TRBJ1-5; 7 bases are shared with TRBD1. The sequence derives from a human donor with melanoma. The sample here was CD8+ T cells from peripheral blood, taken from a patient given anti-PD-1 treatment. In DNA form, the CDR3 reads TGTGCCAGCAGCTTAGGTGGACAGGTCAATCAGCCCCAGCATTTT. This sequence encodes CASSLGGQVNQPQHF.